The 9 T cell receptor beta chains listed next were all sequenced from one sample in a study of blood T cell repertoires in COVID-19. Produced via immunoSEQ multiplex PCR; TCRdb's table is partial and in-frame only. The profile shows some 110,000 clones, 75% to 90% of them singletons. The specimen sequenced was peripheral blood. The receptors come from a middle-aged man with acute or convalescent COVID-19.

The gene calls are TRBV4-1 and TRBJ1-5, with D possibly being TRBD1 (6 bases). The CDR3 contains 14 residues. Germline CDR1 reads MGHRA; CDR2 reads YSYEKL. V was clipped by 0 bases and J by 8 bases, with 11 bases between them. The CDR3 coding sequence is TGCGCCAGCAGCCAAGATTGGGGGCAGGAGCCCCAGCATTTT. Translated, it gives CASSQDWGQEPQHF.

This clone has just one count. The chain recombines TRBV5-1 with TRBJ1-2; TRBD1 agrees at 12 bases. V lost 4 bases to trimming and J lost 3 bases; unmatched junction nucleotides: 10. The CDR3 loop spans 17 amino acids. Germline CDR1 reads SGHRS; CDR2 reads YFSETQ. In DNA form, the CDR3 reads TGCGCCAGCAGCCCGACGGGACAGGGGGCGCGGGACTATGGCTACACCTTC. This codes for CASSPTGQGARDYGYTF.

A single count supports this clone. V is TRBV7-2 and J is TRBJ2-7; 7 bases are shared with TRBD2. The CDR3 has 16 amino acids. Trimming cost V 1 base and J 4 bases; bases outside gene matches: 10. Looked up from germline, CDR1 is SGHTA and CDR2 is FQGNSA. The CDR3 is CASSLGSGASGYEQYF. In DNA, the CDR3 is TGTGCCAGCAGCTTAGGTTCCGGGGCTAGCGGTTACGAGCAGTACTTC.

V is TRBV7-6 and J is TRBJ2-3; maybe TRBD2 (6 bases). V lost 2 bases, J lost 3 bases, and 15 bases lay in between. The CDR3 runs to 16 residues. The germline gives CDR1 SGHVS, CDR2 FNYEAQ. The CDR3 region is CASSLPGGTGTDTQYF. The CDR3 bases are TGTGCCAGCAGCTTACCAGGTGGGACTGGGACAGATACGCAGTATTTT.

The CDR3 nucleotides are TGTGCCAGCAGCCAAGATCTTAGCGGGGGCCCCACTGAGCAGTTCTTC. As protein: CASSQDLSGGPTEQFF. The chain couples TRBV3-1 (or the pseudogene TRBV3-2) to TRBJ2-1, with 9 bases aligning to TRBD2. Germline V gene lookup returns CDR1 LGHDT and CDR2 YNNKEL (reference sequence). The CDR3 length is 16 residues. The V and J ends lost 0 bases and 9 bases, in that order; junction bases with no gene match: 9.

This rearrangement joins TRBV5-1 to TRBJ2-1, with TRBD2 identical over 7 bases. This CDR3 is 16 amino acids long. With 5 bases clipped from V and 2 bases from J, the junction kept 10 bases outside the gene matches. Germline assignment: CDR1 SGHRS and CDR2 YFSETQ. CDR3 coding DNA: TGCGCCAGCAGACCTGGACTAGATGTAACCTACAATGAGCAGTTCTTC. Translating it yields CASRPGLDVTYNEQFF.

This clone was picked up one time. The CDR3 nucleotides read TGTGCCAGCAGTGAAATTAGTACAGGGGGAAGAGGGAGCTACACCTTC. It encodes CASSEISTGGRGSYTF. The chain recombines TRBV6-1 with TRBJ1-2; 8 bases agree with TRBD1. CDR3 length: 16 amino acids. The germline gives CDR1 MNHNS, CDR2 SASEGT. J was trimmed by 9 bases and V by 2 bases; bases with no gene match: 14.

CDR3 amino acids: CASSFSRGRSPLHF. The CDR3 nucleotides are TGTGCCAGCAGCTTTTCGCGGGGGAGATCACCCCTCCACTTT. The chain combines TRBV5-8 with TRBJ1-6; a possible D gene is TRBD1 (5 bases). V dropped 2 bases and J dropped 10 bases, with 13 bases sitting between them. The CDR3 is 14 residues long. Germline CDR1 SGHTS, CDR2 YDEGEE.

The rearrangement uses TRBV21-1 and TRBJ2-7; the D segment call TRBD2 is taken from the table without a DNA check. TRBV21-1 represents a pseudogene. The CDR3 extends over 13 amino acids. The CDR3 region is CASTREAPYEQYF. CDR3 nucleotides: TGTGCCAGTACCCGGGAGGCCCCCTACGAGCAGTACTTC.